The 14 T cell receptor beta chains given below trace back to one sample, sequenced in a study of blood T cells in healthy people across ages. Through a sample-barcoded 5' primer and a J-beta primer mix, a second PCR was run for roughly 6 to 11 cycles. TCRdb processed the 5' RACE reads anew with MiXCR; each CDR3 protein has one entry. The table lists 700,000 or so distinct CDR3 sequences, 22% of them singletons, with around a fifth in the top ten. Sequencing input: blood. The source is a man in his 70s in good health.

V and J are TRBV21-1 and TRBJ2-1; no check of the table's D call, TRBD1, against the DNA was made. TRBV21-1 is classified as a pseudogene. The CDR3 spans 18 residues. CDR3 DNA: TGTGCCAGCAGCAAAGTGCGGTACAGGGAGAGCTCCTACAATGAGCAGTTCTTC. Protein product: CASSKVRYRESSYNEQFF.

This clonotype was detected only a few times. The chain combines TRBV20-1 with TRBJ1-6; TRBD1 is a possible D gene (5 bases). V shed 2 bases and J shed 8 bases, with 10 bases lying between them. The germline V gene has CDR1 DFQATT and CDR2 SNEGSKA (reference sequence). The CDR3 covers 13 residues. The CDR3 DNA sequence: TGCAGTGCTAGATTCACGGGGGATTCACCCCTCCACTTT. It is translated as CSARFTGDSPLHF.

This clonotype was recorded a few times. The V and J genes are TRBV5-1 and TRBJ2-1, with D possibly TRBD2 on 7 matching bases. The CDR3 contains 14 residues. With 7 bases removed from V and 7 bases from J, the gap between germline ends came to 18 bases. Germline CDR1 and CDR2: SGHRS and YFSETQ. The DNA of the CDR3 is TGCGCCAGCGAGAGATTGGGGGGGCAGAATGAGCAGTTCTTC. This codes for CASERLGGQNEQFF.

The chain joins TRBV6-5 to TRBJ2-7; D uncertain. The J call may be in error: the DNA end matches TRBJ2-1 better. CDR1 MNHEY and CDR2 SVGAGI come from the germline V gene. The CDR3 has 14 amino acids. The CDR3 loop reads CASSLFGAINEQFF. The CDR3, as DNA: TGTGCCAGCTCCCTCTTTGGAGCCATCAATGAGCAGTTCTTC.

This clonotype was counted only a few times. The CDR3 coding sequence is TGCGCCAGCAGCCAAAAAGACAGGGAATGGCAGGGCTACACCTTC. Translation gives CASSQKDREWQGYTF. The chain couples TRBV4-1 to TRBJ1-2, with 7 bases that match TRBD1. With V trimmed by 2 bases and J by 8 bases, 11 bases remained unmatched. Germline V lookup: CDR1 MGHRA, CDR2 YSYEKL. The CDR3 consists of 15 residues.

This clonotype was picked up a small number of times. The chain links TRBV11-2 to TRBJ2-1; D may match TRBD1 or TRBD2 (6 bases each). Per germline, CDR1 SGHAT and CDR2 FQNNGV. V was cut by 7 bases and J by 9 bases, with 19 bases left in between. This CDR3 comprises 14 residues. The CDR3 DNA reads as TGTGCCAGCAACCCGGGGGCAGGGATGAGTGAGCAGTTCTTC. Amino acids: CASNPGAGMSEQFF.

This rearrangement joins TRBV19 to TRBJ2-2; D unresolved. V was clipped by 3 bases and J by 4 bases, with 12 bases between them. The CDR3 covers 15 residues. Germline-derived CDR1 and CDR2 are LNHDA and SQIVND (reference sequence). This CDR3 is CASSMGLLFTGELFF. As DNA, the CDR3 is TGTGCCAGTAGTATGGGCCTTTTATTCACCGGGGAGCTGTTTTTT.

This clonotype has just a few counts. V and J are TRBV7-2 and TRBJ2-1; D remains unclear. CDR1 and CDR2 (germline): SGHTA, FQGNSA. V was shortened by 0 bases and J by 5 bases, with 11 bases between the two germline ends. The CDR3 loop spans 15 amino acids. This CDR3 is CASSLATKPNNEQFF. CDR3 DNA sequence: TGTGCCAGCAGCTTAGCTACTAAACCCAACAATGAGCAGTTCTTC.

The table lists this clonotype with a few counts. The V and J genes are TRBV29-1 and TRBJ2-7; TRBD1 aligns across 9 bases. The V gene's germline CDR1 is SQVTM and CDR2 ANQGSEA. Trimming at V came to 6 bases and at J to 3 bases, leaving 9 bases not matched to a gene. The CDR3 covers 14 residues. The CDR3: CSVQQDRGVYEQYF. CDR3 nucleotides: TGCAGCGTCCAGCAGGACAGGGGAGTCTACGAGCAGTACTTC.

This clonotype occurred a few times. The gene calls are TRBV7-2 and TRBJ2-3, with TRBD2 matching 13 bases. The ends lost 5 bases at V and 1 base at J; junction bases unmatched: 12. The CDR3 is 19 residues long. CDR1 is SGHTA, CDR2 FQGNSA, per germline. The CDR3 loop reads CASSISTSGGRRGTDTQYF. The CDR3 nucleotides are TGTGCCAGCAGCATCTCGACTAGCGGGGGGAGGAGGGGCACAGATACGCAGTATTTT.

The chain uses TRBV9 and TRBJ1-1, with a possible D match to TRBD1 (6 bases). The V end was cut by 3 bases, the J end by 3 bases, with 15 bases between. Germline CDR1 reads SGDLS; CDR2 reads YYNGEE. CDR3 length: 15 residues. Written as DNA, the CDR3 is TGTGCCAGCAGCGAGGGGGGTGGTTATTACACTGAAGCTTTCTTT. Its protein is CASSEGGGYYTEAFF.

This clonotype appeared a few times. The J gene is TRBJ2-7, the V gene TRBV5-1; D remains ambiguous. The germline V and J ends were trimmed by 2 bases and 3 bases, with 12 bases remaining between them. Germline V CDR1 and CDR2: SGHRS, YFSETQ. The CDR3 is 14 amino acids. The CDR3 DNA reads TGCGCCAGCAGCTTTGGGAAGACCCACTACGAGCAGTACTTC. Its protein product is CASSFGKTHYEQYF.

This clonotype has a handful of counts. The J gene is TRBJ2-1, the V gene TRBV20-1, with 7 bases identical to TRBD2. CDR3 length equals 16 residues. The junction had 13 bases not matched to a gene; V was cut back by 1 base and J by 7 bases. CDR1 is DFQATT, CDR2 SNEGSKA, per germline (reference sequence). The CDR3 region is CSARVSGGRIINEQFF. The CDR3 DNA follows: TGCAGTGCTAGAGTCTCGGGCGGGAGAATCATAAATGAGCAGTTCTTC.

This clonotype has a handful of counts. J is TRBJ2-2 and V is TRBV5-1; TRBD1 agrees at 7 bases. Germline V gene lookup returns CDR1 SGHRS and CDR2 YFSETQ. Germline trimming cut 0 bases from V and 0 bases from J; bases unmatched to any gene: 2. The CDR3 spans 16 residues. The CDR3 DNA sequence: TGCGCCAGCAGCTTGGACCAGGGGGCGAACACCGGGGAGCTGTTTTTT. Translating gives CASSLDQGANTGELFF.